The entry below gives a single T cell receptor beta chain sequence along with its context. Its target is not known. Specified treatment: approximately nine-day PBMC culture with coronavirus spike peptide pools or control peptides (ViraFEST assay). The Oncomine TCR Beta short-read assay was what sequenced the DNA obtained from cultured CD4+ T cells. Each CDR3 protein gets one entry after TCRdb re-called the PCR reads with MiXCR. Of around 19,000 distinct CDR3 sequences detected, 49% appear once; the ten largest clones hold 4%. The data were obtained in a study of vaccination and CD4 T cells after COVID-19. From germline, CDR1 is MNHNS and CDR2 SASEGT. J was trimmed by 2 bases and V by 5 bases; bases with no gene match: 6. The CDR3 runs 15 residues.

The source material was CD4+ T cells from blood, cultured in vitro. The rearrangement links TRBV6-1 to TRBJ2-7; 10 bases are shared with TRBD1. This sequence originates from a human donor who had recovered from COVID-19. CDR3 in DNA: TGTGCCAGCAGTAACCCGGGACAGGGGACCTACGAGCAGTACTTC. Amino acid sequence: CASSNPGQGTYEQYF.